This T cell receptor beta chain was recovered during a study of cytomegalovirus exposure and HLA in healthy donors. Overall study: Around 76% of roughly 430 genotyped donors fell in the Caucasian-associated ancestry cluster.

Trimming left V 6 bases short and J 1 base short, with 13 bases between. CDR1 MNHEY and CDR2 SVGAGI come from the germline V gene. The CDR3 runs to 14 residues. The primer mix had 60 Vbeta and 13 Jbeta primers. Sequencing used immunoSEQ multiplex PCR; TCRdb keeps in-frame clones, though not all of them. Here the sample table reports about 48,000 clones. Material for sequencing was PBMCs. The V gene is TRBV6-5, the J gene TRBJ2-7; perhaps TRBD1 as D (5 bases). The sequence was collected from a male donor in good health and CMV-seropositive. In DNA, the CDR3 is TGTGCCAGCAGCTCGACAGTGGAATCCTACGAGCAGTACTTC. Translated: CASSSTVESYEQYF.